These T cell receptor beta chains were read from a single sample in a study of OX40 agonist ivuxolimab in advanced cancers. Some clones are missing from TCRdb's copy, which holds only in-frame ones; the method was immunoSEQ multiplex PCR. Counted here are roughly 77,000 clones, more than 65% occurring once; the ten biggest clones make up 4% to 6%. Sequences were derived from CD4+ or CD8+ T cells sorted from blood, sampled in a trial of the OX40 agonist ivuxolimab. These receptors were obtained from an adult with an advanced solid tumor such as melanoma, head and neck, liver or kidney cancer. Each CDR3 is given with its conserved first and last residue. The D gene is left open where the match is weak. The size entry is marked missing in some rows and otherwise reads once, few, many or a size class.

V,J,D,size,CDR3,DNA
TRBV5-6,TRBJ1-3,NA,NA,CASSFGGSGNTIYF,TGTGCCAGCAGCTTTGGGGGATCTGGAAACACCATATATTTT
TRBV2,TRBJ1-6,NA,once,CASSWGNSPLHF,TGTGCCAGCAGTTGGGGAAATTCACCCCTCCACTTT
TRBV4-3,TRBJ2-3,NA,NA,CASSQDLAGSTDTQYF,TGCGCCAGCAGCCAAGACTTGGCAGGGAGCACAGATACGCAGTATTTT
TRBV28,TRBJ2-2,NA,NA,CASSPPKGVMGLGSVTGELFF,TGTGCCAGCAGTCCCCCTAAGGGGGTAATGGGGTTAGGGTCCGTAACCGGGGAGCTGTTTTTT
TRBV25-1,TRBJ1-4,NA,NA,CASSGAGTNEKLFF,TGTGCCAGCAGTGGAGCGGGCACTAATGAAAAACTGTTTTTT
TRBV27,TRBJ1-6,NA,NA,CASSLRAGPSSYNSPLHF,TGTGCCAGCAGTTTAAGGGCAGGTCCCAGCTCCTATAATTCACCCCTCCACTTT
TRBV15,TRBJ2-7,TRBD2,NA,CATSRDIGTSGYEQYF,TGTGCCACCAGCAGAGATATAGGGACTAGTGGGTACGAGCAGTACTTC
TRBV5-1,TRBJ1-4,TRBD1,NA,CASSRGKGAIMANEKLFF,TGCGCCAGCAGCCGGGGGAAGGGGGCAATAATGGCTAATGAAAAACTGTTTTTT
TRBV7-3,TRBJ1-4,NA,NA,CASSLDSAAEKLFF,TGTGCCAGCAGCCTAGACTCGGCCGCGGAAAAACTGTTTTTT
TRBV5-4,TRBJ2-2,TRBD2,once,CASSLGGRVSGELFF,TGTGCCAGCAGCTTGGGCGGGAGGGTTTCCGGGGAGCTGTTTTTT
TRBV29-1,TRBJ2-1,TRBD2,few,CSVPRGSGGLSSYNEQFF,TGCAGCGTCCCCCGGGGGTCGGGAGGCCTGAGCTCCTACAATGAGCAGTTCTTC
TRBV10-3,TRBJ2-7,TRBD2,NA,CAIRDSGSSYEQYF,TGTGCCATCAGGGATAGCGGGAGTTCCTACGAGCAGTACTTC
TRBV19,TRBJ1-1,TRBD1,NA,CASEPQGALAEAFF,TGTGCCAGCGAGCCCCAGGGGGCCTTAGCTGAAGCTTTCTTT
TRBV29-1,TRBJ2-4,NA,NA,CSVEENRGGWDIQYF,TGCAGCGTTGAAGAAAATCGTGGGGGGTGGGACATTCAGTACTTC
TRBV4-3,TRBJ2-3,NA,few,CASSQDARVETQYF,TGCGCCAGCAGCCAAGATGCCCGTGTGGAAACGCAGTATTTT
TRBV7-2,TRBJ2-7,TRBD2,NA,CASSLANSGRPHEQYF,TGTGCCAGCAGCTTAGCGAATAGCGGGAGGCCCCACGAGCAGTACTTC
TRBV28,TRBJ2-7,NA,NA,CASRGRGEQYF,TGTGCCAGCAGAGGCAGGGGCGAGCAGTACTTC
TRBV6-6,TRBJ2-7,NA,once,CASRPGTGTYEQYF,TGTGCCAGCAGACCGGGGACGGGCACCTACGAGCAGTACTTC
TRBV11-3,TRBJ2-1,NA,NA,CASTGSGTGSYNEQFF,TGTGCCAGCACCGGGAGTGGGACCGGCTCCTACAATGAGCAGTTCTTC
TRBV27,TRBJ1-1,TRBD1,NA,CASRAGQGAAEAFF,TGTGCCAGCAGGGCGGGACAGGGAGCGGCTGAAGCTTTCTTT
TRBV5-6,TRBJ1-1,NA,NA,CASSSHGAEAFF,TGTGCCAGCAGCTCCCATGGCGCTGAAGCTTTCTTT
TRBV11-3,TRBJ2-7,TRBD1,once,CASSLDPRQGSYEQYF,TGTGCCAGCAGCTTAGATCCGAGACAGGGCTCCTACGAGCAGTACTTC
TRBV5-6,TRBJ2-2,NA,NA,CASSLVRGANTGELFF,TGTGCCAGCAGCTTGGTACGGGGCGCGAACACCGGGGAGCTGTTTTTT
TRBV6-6,TRBJ1-1,NA,once,CASGRSSTEAFF,TGTGCCAGCGGGCGAAGTAGCACTGAAGCTTTCTTT
TRBV11-2,TRBJ1-1,TRBD1,NA,CASSAYTGVNTEAFF,TGTGCCAGCAGCGCGTATACAGGGGTTAACACTGAAGCTTTCTTT
TRBV9,TRBJ2-2,NA,NA,CASSVTDARTGELFF,TGTGCCAGCAGCGTTACGGACGCAAGGACCGGGGAGCTGTTTTTT